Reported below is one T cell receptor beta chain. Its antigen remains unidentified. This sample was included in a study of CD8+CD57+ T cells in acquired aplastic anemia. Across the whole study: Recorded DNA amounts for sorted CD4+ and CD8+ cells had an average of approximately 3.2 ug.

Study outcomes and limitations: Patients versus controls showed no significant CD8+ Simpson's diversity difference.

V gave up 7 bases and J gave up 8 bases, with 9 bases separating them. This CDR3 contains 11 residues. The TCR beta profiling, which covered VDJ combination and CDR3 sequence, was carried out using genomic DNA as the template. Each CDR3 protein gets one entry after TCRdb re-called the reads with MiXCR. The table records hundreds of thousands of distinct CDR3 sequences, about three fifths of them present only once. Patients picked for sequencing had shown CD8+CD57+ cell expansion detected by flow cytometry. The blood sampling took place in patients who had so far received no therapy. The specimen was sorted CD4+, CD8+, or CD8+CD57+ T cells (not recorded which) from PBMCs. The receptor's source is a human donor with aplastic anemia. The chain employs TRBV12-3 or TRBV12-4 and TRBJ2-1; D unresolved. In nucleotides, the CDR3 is TGTGCCAGCACTCAGGTACATGAGCAGTTCTTC. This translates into CASTQVHEQFF.